The rows below give T cell receptor beta chains drawn from one sample of a study of Graves' ophthalmopathy and Graves' hyperthyroidism. One entry per CDR3 protein, called by TCRdb with MiXCR from the multiplex PCR reads. The sample shows approximately 700,000 distinct CDR3 sequences, about 38% of them seen only once. Source material: peripheral blood. Receptor source: an adult man with Graves' ophthalmopathy. Each CDR3 is given with its conserved first and last residue.

v_gene: TRBV5-1; j_gene: TRBJ2-5; CDR3aa: CASSLGQRETQYF
v_gene: TRBV5-1; j_gene: TRBJ1-4; CDR3aa: CASSLRAGREKLFF
v_gene: TRBV16; j_gene: TRBJ2-7; CDR3aa: CASSQSVRTSREQYF
v_gene: TRBV29-1; j_gene: TRBJ1-1; CDR3aa: CSVVGHNTEAFF
v_gene: TRBV7-9; j_gene: TRBJ2-2; CDR3aa: CASSSSGSGTGELFF
v_gene: TRBV4-3; j_gene: TRBJ2-5; CDR3aa: CASSSLGSGRAGETQYF
v_gene: TRBV10-2; j_gene: TRBJ1-2; CDR3aa: CASMKDSYGYTF
v_gene: TRBV5-1; j_gene: TRBJ1-2; CDR3aa: CASSTGGYGYTF
v_gene: TRBV2; j_gene: TRBJ1-5; CDR3aa: CASSQQGAGGQPQHF
v_gene: TRBV11-2; j_gene: TRBJ2-7; CDR3aa: CASFSGTGGVLDEQYF
v_gene: TRBV9; j_gene: TRBJ2-7; CDR3aa: CASSVGKGLTYEQYF
v_gene: TRBV29-1; j_gene: TRBJ1-4; CDR3aa: CSVAGLAGRDEKLFF
v_gene: TRBV6-6; j_gene: TRBJ1-1; CDR3aa: CASSYLFPSTEAFF
v_gene: TRBV2; j_gene: TRBJ2-5; CDR3aa: CAGAWSDQETQYF
v_gene: TRBV6-5; j_gene: TRBJ1-5; CDR3aa: CASSRQGSGQPQHF
v_gene: TRBV19; j_gene: TRBJ1-2; CDR3aa: CASTLQGLYGCTF
v_gene: TRBV18; j_gene: TRBJ2-7; CDR3aa: CASSPRDRSYEQYF
v_gene: TRBV9; j_gene: TRBJ2-7; CDR3aa: CASSLVVGGGEQYF
v_gene: TRBV12-3/TRBV12-4; j_gene: TRBJ1-1; CDR3aa: CASTWEGAGWAEAFF
v_gene: TRBV2; j_gene: TRBJ1-5; CDR3aa: CASSTRQGLQPQHF
v_gene: TRBV9; j_gene: TRBJ1-2; CDR3aa: CASSLHQGQNYGYTF
v_gene: TRBV9; j_gene: TRBJ1-2; CDR3aa: CASSVDSETASYGYTF
v_gene: TRBV6-5; j_gene: TRBJ2-7; CDR3aa: CASGKRGIDGEQYF
v_gene: TRBV25-1; j_gene: TRBJ2-5; CDR3aa: CASSEHAGGYNSPLHFGNGTQYF
v_gene: TRBV19; j_gene: TRBJ2-5; CDR3aa: CASSILHAHKTQYF
v_gene: TRBV9; j_gene: TRBJ1-6; CDR3aa: CASSQGQPLNGSPLHF
v_gene: TRBV12-5; j_gene: TRBJ2-7; CDR3aa: CASGLVSSRSYEQYF
v_gene: TRBV7-9; j_gene: TRBJ1-4; CDR3aa: CASTGATNEKLFF
v_gene: TRBV11-1; j_gene: TRBJ2-7; CDR3aa: CASSPSGTGAREQYF
v_gene: TRBV29-1; j_gene: TRBJ1-1; CDR3aa: CSVERGREAFF
v_gene: TRBV29-1; j_gene: TRBJ1-2; CDR3aa: CSVIWAAYGYTF
v_gene: TRBV20-1; j_gene: TRBJ1-5; CDR3aa: CSARGTGPGVINNQPQHF
v_gene: TRBV10-3; j_gene: TRBJ2-7; CDR3aa: CASSPTRTNEQYF
v_gene: TRBV4-1; j_gene: TRBJ1-6; CDR3aa: CASSQARTGGNSPLHF
v_gene: TRBV9; j_gene: TRBJ2-7; CDR3aa: CASSQDRGVYEQYF